The 27 T cell receptor beta chains given below trace back to one sample, sequenced in a study of cytomegalovirus exposure and HLA in healthy donors. With 60 Vbeta and 13 Jbeta primers, the PCR was carried out. Clones were sequenced by immunoSEQ multiplex PCR, and TCRdb holds only the in-frame ones, with some missing. The data hold some 200,000 clones, with roughly 83% observed a single time. Sequencing was carried out using PBMCs. The receptors originated from a male donor in good health and CMV-seropositive.

J is TRBJ2-1 and V is TRBV11-2; 9 bases line up with TRBD2. Germline lookup yields CDR1 SGHAT and CDR2 FQNNGV. The CDR3 totals 14 residues. V lost 2 bases to trimming and J lost 5 bases; unmatched junction nucleotides: 1. The CDR3 sequence is CASSLPSGNNEQFF. The CDR3, as DNA: TGTGCCAGCAGCTTACCTAGCGGGAACAATGAGCAGTTCTTC. Complete variable domain (other parts from reference TRBV11-2 and TRBJ2-1): EAGVAQSPRYKIIEKRQSVAFWCNPISGHATLYWYQQILGQGPKLLIQFQNNGVVDDSQLPKDRFSAERLKGVDSTLKIQPAKLEDSAVYLCASSLPSGNNEQFFGPGTRLTVL.

This clone was seen only a few times. The gene calls are TRBV5-3 and TRBJ1-4; D remains unclear. TRBV5-3 is an ORF, and what it does is uncertain. Trimming left V 6 bases short and J 5 bases short, with 8 bases between. The CDR3 loop spans 12 amino acids. This CDR3 reads CARIQKNEKLFF. CDR3 sequence (DNA): TGTGCCAGAATACAGAAAAATGAAAAACTGTTTTTT.

In its sample, this clone was seen a few times. This chain links TRBV19 with TRBJ1-1; 9 bases fit TRBD1. The CDR3 loop spans 15 amino acids. From germline, CDR1 is LNHDA and CDR2 SQIVND (reference sequence). V shed 4 bases, J shed 0 bases, and the junction held 3 bases outside the gene matches. The CDR3 nucleotides read TGTGCCAGTAGTACAGGACAGGGGTTGAACACTGAAGCTTTCTTT. This translates into CASSTGQGLNTEAFF.

This chain connects TRBV5-8 to TRBJ1-2; D may be TRBD1 (5 bases). Per the germline V gene, CDR1 is SGHTS and CDR2 is YDEGEE. This CDR3 comprises 13 residues. Deletions cut 1 base from V and 4 bases from J, with 8 bases between. CDR3 nucleotide sequence: TGTGCCAGCAGCTTGAGGGGTGCCTATGGCTACACCTTC. The encoded protein is CASSLRGAYGYTF.

The V gene is TRBV10-3, the J gene TRBJ2-5, with D perhaps matching TRBD1 (6 bases). The CDR3 runs to 15 residues. Trimming shortened V by 10 bases and J by 1 base, and 19 bases separated the two germline ends. The germline V gene has CDR1 ENHRY and CDR2 SYGVKD. The CDR3 DNA reads TGTGCCAGCGGCCAGGGCAGGGGAGTCCAAGAGACCCAGTACTTC. Translated: CASGQGRGVQETQYF.

The CDR3 DNA follows: TGTGCCAGCTCACCACCTCCAGGGGGCATTGAAGCTTTCTTT. It yields the protein CASSPPPGGIEAFF. This rearrangement joins TRBV18 to TRBJ1-1; TRBD1 matches 8 bases. Germline values: CDR1 KGHSH, CDR2 LQKENI. After removal of 0 bases from V and 7 bases from J, the junction contained 4 bases not matched to a gene. The CDR3 runs 14 residues.

The gene calls are TRBV5-1 and TRBJ1-1; a weak D match, TRBD1 (5 bases). The CDR3 contains 17 residues. CDR1 and CDR2 from the germline V gene are SGHRS and YFSETQ. V lost 0 bases and J lost 0, with 15 bases in between. The CDR3 sequence: CASSLDGGTLMNTEAFF. CDR3 coding DNA: TGCGCCAGCAGCTTGGATGGGGGGACCCTGATGAACACTGAAGCTTTCTTT.

This rearrangement joins TRBV29-1 to TRBJ2-7; possibly TRBD1 for D (8 bases). Germline CDR1 is SQVTM and CDR2 is ANQGSEA. The V and J ends lost 7 bases and 5 bases respectively, with 21 bases between them. The CDR3 length is 14 residues. CDR3 protein: CSGGGGTGDHEQYF. Written as DNA, the CDR3 is TGCAGCGGTGGGGGGGGGACAGGCGACCACGAGCAGTACTTC.

The chain employs TRBV5-5 and TRBJ2-3, with 12 bases identical to TRBD2. The germline V gene has CDR1 SGHKS and CDR2 YYEKEE (reference sequence). V dropped 0 bases and J dropped 6; count of bases not matched to a gene: 2. This CDR3 is built from 15 residues. CDR3 sequence: CASSLASGGADTQYF. CDR3 sequence (DNA): TGTGCCAGCAGCTTGGCTAGCGGGGGGGCGGATACGCAGTATTTT.

The gene calls are TRBV7-9 and TRBJ1-5; TRBD1 is a possible D gene (6 bases). Trimming pared 5 bases from V and 6 bases from J, leaving 14 bases between. The CDR3 consists of 14 residues. CDR1 SEHNR and CDR2 FQNEAQ come from the germline V gene (reference sequence). The DNA of the CDR3 is TGTGCCAGCAGCATAACAGGGTTGGGTCAGCCCCAGCATTTT. Translation: CASSITGLGQPQHF. Using reference TRBV7-9 and TRBJ1-5 for the parts outside the CDR3, the full variable domain is DTGVSQNPRHKITKRGQNVTFRCDPISEHNRLYWYRQTLGQGPEFLTYFQNEAQLEKSRLLSDRFSAERPKGSFSTLEIQRTEQGDSAMYLCASSITGLGQPQHFGDGTRLSIL.

The chain combines TRBV7-8 with TRBJ2-1, with 10 positions matching TRBD2. J was trimmed by 12 bases and V by 1 base; bases with no gene match: 0. Germline V gene lookup returns CDR1 SGHVS and CDR2 FQNEAQ. The CDR3 sequence is 12 residues long. CDR3 in amino acids: CASSLVAGGQFF. In DNA, the CDR3 is TGTGCCAGCAGCTTAGTAGCGGGGGGGCAGTTCTTC.

The chain has TRBV28 and TRBJ2-1, with TRBD1 as a possible D gene (6 bases). Germline CDR1 reads MDHEN; CDR2 reads SYDVKM. The CDR3 is 15 residues long. V lost 6 bases to trimming and J lost 2 bases, with 14 bases between them. CDR3 amino acids: CASSLGGVTYNEQFF. The CDR3 region has the DNA TGTGCCAGCAGCCTAGGGGGAGTGACCTACAATGAGCAGTTCTTC.

The chain uses TRBV18 and TRBJ2-3; no firm D call. Trimming took 5 bases from V and 6 from J, leaving 21 bases between them. CDR1 is KGHSH, CDR2 LQKENI, per germline. This CDR3 contains 16 residues. The CDR3 DNA reads as TGTGCCAGCTCAGAAAGACACCCCGAAGATATGGATACGCAGTATTTT. Amino acid sequence: CASSERHPEDMDTQYF.

This clone turned up a few times. CDR3 sequence reads: CATSSPDRYSYEQYF. The CDR3 DNA reads TGTGCCACCAGCAGCCCGGACAGGTATTCCTACGAGCAGTACTTC. The chain has TRBV15 and TRBJ2-7, with 7 bases lining up with TRBD1. The V gene's germline CDR1 is LNHNV and CDR2 YYDKDF (reference sequence). With V trimmed by 3 bases and J by 1 base, 6 bases remained unmatched. The CDR3 covers 15 residues.

The chain employs TRBV4-1 and TRBJ2-1, with 10 bases aligning to TRBD2. The V and J ends lost 5 bases and 7 bases, in that order; junction bases with no gene match: 11. The CDR3 has 16 residues. Germline loops: CDR1 MGHRA, CDR2 YSYEKL. In DNA, the CDR3 is TGCGCCAGCAGCTTCGGAGGGACTAGCGTTTGGAATGAGCAGTTCTTC. Encoded protein: CASSFGGTSVWNEQFF.

The V call is TRBV11-2, the J call TRBJ2-7; 10 bases map to TRBD2. CDR3 length: 14 amino acids. Germline V gene sequence: CDR1 SGHAT, CDR2 FQNNGV. V dropped 2 bases and J dropped 5; count of bases not matched to a gene: 3. This CDR3 is CASSLSGRADEQYF. CDR3 coding DNA: TGTGCCAGCAGCTTAAGCGGGAGGGCGGACGAGCAGTACTTC.

CDR3 protein: CASSPRGGDPNYGYTF. CDR3 DNA: TGTGCCAGCAGTCCACGGGGGGGGGACCCCAACTATGGCTACACCTTC. This chain links TRBV6-4 with TRBJ1-2; maybe TRBD1 (5 bases). The CDR3 totals 16 residues. The germline gives CDR1 MRHNA, CDR2 SNTAGT. V lost 5 bases, J lost 2 bases, and 18 bases lay in between.

This clone was seen only once. The chain combines TRBV5-6 with TRBJ1-6; 8 bases are a match to TRBD1. The CDR3 contains 14 residues. Looked up from germline, CDR1 is SGHDT and CDR2 is YYEEEE. J gave up 7 bases and V 3 bases, and 3 bases lay outside the gene matches. The CDR3 reads CASSSGTGNSPLHF. CDR3 bases: TGTGCCAGCAGCTCCGGGACAGGCAATTCACCCCTCCACTTT.

CDR3 sequence reads: CASSQSQQGSNYGYTF. CDR3 in DNA: TGCGCCAGCAGTCAATCTCAACAGGGCTCTAACTATGGCTACACCTTC. The chain couples TRBV23-1 to TRBJ1-2, with D perhaps matching TRBD1 (6 bases). TRBV23-1 is sorted into the ORF group, with uncertain function. The V end lost 0 bases, the J end lost 0 bases, and 11 bases lay between the germline ends. The CDR3 totals 16 residues.

V gene TRBV29-1 combines with J gene TRBJ1-3; a weak D match, TRBD1 (5 bases). With 7 bases removed from V and 0 bases from J, the gap between germline ends came to 7 bases. This CDR3 is 12 amino acids long. Looked up from germline, CDR1 is SQVTM and CDR2 is ANQGSEA. CDR3 amino acids: CSADSSGNTIYF. Written as DNA, the CDR3 is TGCAGCGCCGACAGCTCTGGAAACACCATATATTTT. Supplemented by reference TRBV29-1 and TRBJ1-3, the full variable domain reads SAVISQKPSRDICQRGTSLTIQCQVDSQVTMMFWYRQQPGQSLTLIATANQGSEATYESGFVIDKFPISRPNLTFSTLTVSNMSPEDSSIYLCSADSSGNTIYFGEGSWLTVV.

This sequence joins TRBV29-1 and TRBJ2-3; no clear D gene. CDR3 length equals 15 residues. From germline, CDR1 is SQVTM and CDR2 ANQGSEA. V was trimmed by 7 bases and J by 4 bases, leaving 21 bases between them. CDR3 sequence: CSATPQVSFPDTQYF. The CDR3 DNA reads as TGCAGCGCCACCCCCCAGGTGTCCTTCCCAGATACGCAGTATTTT.

The chain recombines TRBV4-3 with TRBJ2-5; 14 positions agree with TRBD2. The end of the DNA aligns better with TRBJ2-7, so the J call may be wrong. The CDR3 is made up of 18 amino acids. Germline V gene data show CDR1 as LGHNA and CDR2 as YSLEER. CDR3: CASSLSIGLAGGPYEQYF. CDR3 in DNA: TGCGCCAGCAGCCTTTCTATAGGACTAGCGGGAGGCCCTTACGAGCAGTACTTC.

The rearrangement uses TRBV21-1 and TRBJ2-5; whether TRBD1, the table's D call, matches the DNA was not checked. TRBV21-1 is a pseudogene segment. This CDR3 is 14 amino acids long. DNA of the CDR3: TGTGCCAGCAGCACTGGGACAGGAGAAGAGACCCAGTACTTC. Protein: CASSTGTGEETQYF.

CDR3 residues: CASSPTSGIGNEQFF. For the CDR3, the DNA is TGTGCCAGCAGCCCGACTAGCGGGATTGGCAATGAGCAGTTCTTC. The rearrangement links TRBV7-3 to TRBJ2-1; TRBD2 aligns across 11 bases. Trimming removed 5 bases from V and 6 bases from J; junction bases left unmatched: 6. The CDR3 covers 15 residues. Germline V gene sequence: CDR1 SGHTA, CDR2 FQGTGA. Variable domain in full (rest from reference TRBV7-3 and TRBJ2-1): GAGVSQTPSNKVTEKGKYVELRCDPISGHTALYWYRQSLGQGPEFLIYFQGTGAADDSGLPNDRFFAVRPEGSVSTLKIQRTERGDSAVYLCASSPTSGIGNEQFFGPGTRLTVL.

The chain uses TRBV5-1 and TRBJ2-3; 9 positions match TRBD2. Trimming cost V 4 bases and J 4 bases; bases outside gene matches: 10. The CDR3 contains 16 residues. From germline, CDR1 is SGHRS and CDR2 YFSETQ. The CDR3 DNA reads TGCGCCAGCAGCCCCGCGGCGGGGGGGCCCCCAGATACGCAGTATTTT. It encodes CASSPAAGGPPDTQYF.

J is TRBJ2-7 and V is TRBV30; 9 bases align to TRBD2. Germline V lookup: CDR1 GTSNPN, CDR2 SVGIG (reference sequence). After removal of 2 bases from V and 0 bases from J, the junction contained 8 bases not matched to a gene. The CDR3 is 16 amino acids. CDR3 nucleotides: TGTGCCTGGAGTCGTCCTAGCGGGGTCAGCTCCTACGAGCAGTACTTC. Translation gives CAWSRPSGVSSYEQYF.

This chain uses TRBV19 with TRBJ2-5; TRBD2 agrees at 8 bases. Germline-derived CDR1 and CDR2 are LNHDA and SQIVND (reference sequence). The CDR3 runs 14 residues. V lost 6 bases to trimming and J lost 4 bases; unmatched junction nucleotides: 7. For the CDR3, the DNA is TGTGCCAGTAGAAGCACGGGAGGGCTAGAGACCCAGTACTTC. Residues: CASRSTGGLETQYF.